This entry lists 18 T cell receptor beta chains sequenced from one sample in a study of T cells in Graves' hyperthyroidism and ophthalmopathy. TCR beta CDR3 regions were amplified from RNA transcripts. With the HTBI primer set, the TCR CDR3 went through a first round of RT-PCR. In TCRdb, the multiplex PCR reads were re-called with MiXCR into one record per CDR3 protein. Of 750,000 to 950,000 distinct CDR3 sequences listed, roughly 40% are singletons. The sample consisted of blood. The receptors originated from a man in his late teens or twenties with Graves' hyperthyroidism.

This clonotype was counted only a few times. A much larger clone differs by one base, so this may be a read error. This chain connects TRBV2 to TRBJ2-7; the match to TRBD1 covers 7 bases. Germline V gives CDR1 SNHLY, CDR2 FYNNEI. The J segment lost 3 bases and the V segment lost 7 bases, leaving 3 bases of the junction unmatched. The CDR3 loop spans 12 amino acids. The CDR3 region is CASIAGGYEQYF. For the CDR3, the DNA is TGTGCCAGCATCGCAGGGGGCTACGAGCAGTACTTC.

About this clonotype: With a much larger clone just one base away, this may be a read error. The genes are TRBV9 and TRBJ1-6; D not certain. Germline CDR1 and CDR2: SGDLS and YYNGEE. The CDR3 extends over 13 amino acids. The CDR3 here is CVSRGVDGSPLHF. CDR3 nucleotide sequence: TGTGTCAGCCGCGGAGTGGATGGGTCACCCCTCCACTTT.

This clonotype was seen a few times. The chain recombines TRBV6-6 with TRBJ1-2; D unresolved. Deletions cut 0 bases from V and 7 bases from J, with 12 bases between. The CDR3 sequence is 14 residues long. Germline CDR1 reads MNHNY; CDR2 reads SVGAGI (reference sequence). CDR3 sequence (DNA): TGTGCCAGCAGTTACTCGGCGGGGTACTTTGGCTACACCTTC. Its translation: CASSYSAGYFGYTF.

The chain is built from TRBV7-9 and TRBJ1-2; 7 bases match TRBD1. Germline V gene lookup returns CDR1 SEHNR and CDR2 FQNEAQ (reference sequence). Trimming took 2 bases from V and 8 from J; bases not matched to a gene: 14. This CDR3 spans 16 amino acids. This chain's CDR3 is CASSLNPGRGQDGYTF. The CDR3 region has the DNA TGTGCCAGCAGCTTAAACCCGGGTAGGGGGCAGGACGGCTACACCTTC. The variable domain in full, with the rest retrieved from reference TRBV7-9 and TRBJ1-2, is DTGVSQNPRHKITKRGQNVTFRCDPISEHNRLYWYRQTLGQGPEFLTYFQNEAQLEKSRLLSDRFSAERPKGSFSTLEIQRTEQGDSAMYLCASSLNPGRGQDGYTFGSGTRLTVV.

This clonotype was recorded many times. This rearrangement joins TRBV11-1 to TRBJ1-2; possible D gene TRBD1, 6 bases. The CDR3 extends over 15 amino acids. Germline V gene data show CDR1 as SGHAT and CDR2 as FQDESV (reference sequence). V was shortened by 2 bases and J by 0 bases, with 10 bases between the two germline ends. CDR3 nucleotides: TGTGCCAGCAGCTTACAGGGGCGGACTAACTATGGCTACACCTTC. Translation gives CASSLQGRTNYGYTF.

V usage is TRBV5-1 and J usage is TRBJ1-1, with 7 bases identical to TRBD1. The length of the CDR3 is 14 residues. The germline gives CDR1 SGHRS, CDR2 YFSETQ. V lost 10 bases, J lost 2 bases, and 11 bases stayed unmatched. CDR3 bases: TGCGCCGGTTCAACAGGGGAAGTAAACACTGAAGCTTTCTTT. As protein: CAGSTGEVNTEAFF. Based on the CDR3 plus reference TRBV5-1 and TRBJ1-1, the full variable domain is KAGVTQTPRYLIKTRGQQVTLSCSPISGHRSVSWYQQTPGQGLQFLFEYFSETQRNKGNFPGRFSGRQFSNSRSEMNVSTLELGDSALYLCAGSTGEVNTEAFFGQGTRLTVV.

Remarks on this clonotype: A much bigger clone sits one base away, suggesting this may be a read error. This chain connects TRBV7-9 to TRBJ1-1, with 8 bases that match TRBD1. Germline CDR1 reads SEHNR; CDR2 reads FQNEAQ (reference sequence). The CDR3 covers 15 residues. V lost 6 bases, J lost 10 bases, and 16 bases stayed unmatched. In DNA form, the CDR3 reads TGTGCCAGCAGGATGATAGACAGGGGCCACGATGGAGCTTTCTTT. It codes for CASRMIDRGHDGAFF. The whole variable domain, remainder taken from reference TRBV7-9 and TRBJ1-1, is DTGVSQNPRHKITKRGQNVTFRCDPISEHNRLYWYRQTLGQGPEFLTYFQNEAQLEKSRLLSDRFSAERPKGSFSTLEIQRTEQGDSAMYLCASRMIDRGHDGAFFGQGTRLTVV.

This clonotype was counted once. The chain employs TRBV12-3 or TRBV12-4 and TRBJ1-5, with D possibly TRBD1 on 5 matching bases. This CDR3 is 14 amino acids long. V was shortened by 3 bases and J by 12 bases, with 18 bases between the two germline ends. The CDR3 here is CASSFLGGAGLQHF. CDR3 bases: TGTGCCAGCAGTTTCCTGGGAGGGGCCGGGCTCCAGCATTTT.

CDR3: CASSLVRGRSQEAFF. The CDR3 DNA reads as TGTGCCAGCAGCTTAGTACGGGGGCGCAGCCAGGAAGCTTTCTTT. The chain combines TRBV5-4 with TRBJ1-1; tentative D call: TRBD1 (6 bases). Germline loops: CDR1 SGHNT, CDR2 YYREEE (reference sequence). There are 15 residues in the CDR3. V shed 2 bases and J shed 8 bases, with 19 bases lying between them.

The V gene is TRBV9, the J gene TRBJ2-7, with 10 bases that match TRBD1. The length of the CDR3 is 15 residues. V lost 3 bases and J lost 6; bases outside the gene matches: 9. Germline lookup yields CDR1 SGDLS and CDR2 YYNGEE. CDR3 in amino acids: CASSATTGTGVEQYF. DNA for the CDR3: TGTGCCAGCAGCGCAACAACCGGGACAGGGGTCGAGCAGTACTTC.

The V gene is TRBV4-1, the J gene TRBJ2-7; unclear D gene. Looked up from germline, CDR1 is MGHRA and CDR2 is YSYEKL. This CDR3 has 13 amino acids. Trimming took off 3 bases at V and 4 bases at J, with 10 bases between the two ends. CDR3 nucleotides: TGCGCCAGCAGCCAGCATGTGACGTACGAGCAGTACTTC. It translates to CASSQHVTYEQYF.

This clonotype has ten or more counts. This rearrangement joins TRBV2 to TRBJ1-4; unclear D gene. V was clipped by 3 bases and J by 5 bases, with 10 bases between them. CDR3 length: 14 amino acids. Germline-derived CDR1 and CDR2 are SNHLY and FYNNEI. This CDR3 is CASSDSQENEKLFF. Here the CDR3 DNA reads TGTGCCAGCAGTGACTCTCAGGAGAATGAAAAACTGTTTTTT.

This clonotype was seen only a few times. The V and J genes are TRBV7-6 and TRBJ2-6; D possibly corresponds to TRBD1 (5 bases). V was cut by 8 bases and J by 0 bases, with 11 bases left in between. The V gene's germline CDR1 is SGHVS and CDR2 FNYEAQ. CDR3 length: 15 amino acids. The CDR3 is CASGAFFSGANVLTF. CDR3 sequence (DNA): TGTGCCAGCGGGGCTTTTTTCTCTGGGGCCAACGTCCTGACTTTC. Supplemented by reference TRBV7-6 and TRBJ2-6, the full variable domain reads GAGVSQSPRYKVTKRGQDVALRCDPISGHVSLYWYRQALGQGPEFLTYFNYEAQQDKSGLPNDRFSAERPEGSISTLTIQRTEQRDSAMYRCASGAFFSGANVLTFGAGSRLTVL.

The CDR3 loop reads CASSQADRRDYGYTF. The CDR3 nucleotides are TGTGCCAGCAGCCAAGCTGACAGAAGGGACTATGGCTACACCTTC. V and J are TRBV4-2 and TRBJ1-2; weak D call: TRBD1 (5 bases). V was cut by 1 base and J by 3 bases, with 12 bases left in between. CDR1 LGHNA and CDR2 YNFKEQ come from the germline V gene. The CDR3 loop spans 15 amino acids.

In DNA, the CDR3 is TGCGCCAGCAGCTGGGGACTAGCGGGAGGTCGGGAAGAGACCCAGTACTTC. This sequence encodes CASSWGLAGGREETQYF. The chain is built from TRBV5-1 and TRBJ2-5, with TRBD2 matching over 15 bases. The V gene's germline CDR1 is SGHRS and CDR2 YFSETQ. With V trimmed by 3 bases and J by 3 bases, 6 bases remained unmatched. The CDR3 sequence is 17 residues long.

This clonotype has ten or more counts. The V call is TRBV7-2, the J call TRBJ2-5; D not certain. Trimming left V 1 base short and J 7 bases short, with 4 bases between. Germline lookup yields CDR1 SGHTA and CDR2 FQGNSA. CDR3 size: 11 residues. This CDR3 reads CASSLGVTQYF. CDR3 nucleotide sequence: TGTGCCAGCAGCTTAGGGGTGACCCAGTACTTC.

The rearrangement joins TRBV12-3 or TRBV12-4 to TRBJ1-2, with no clear D. CDR3 length: 12 amino acids. Deletions cut 8 bases from V and 8 bases from J, with 15 bases between. The CDR3 DNA is TGTGCCAGCCAGAAAGGTTTAGAAGGCTACACCTTC. It specifies CASQKGLEGYTF.

This clonotype was detected only a few times. In nucleotides, the CDR3 is TGCAGTGCTAGAGATTCCCCTTCCTACGAGCAGTACTTC. Protein sequence: CSARDSPSYEQYF. The chain couples TRBV20-1 to TRBJ2-7; no definite D call. Germline V gene data show CDR1 as DFQATT and CDR2 as SNEGSKA (reference sequence). Trimming pared 0 bases from V and 1 base from J, leaving 7 bases between. The CDR3 spans 13 residues.